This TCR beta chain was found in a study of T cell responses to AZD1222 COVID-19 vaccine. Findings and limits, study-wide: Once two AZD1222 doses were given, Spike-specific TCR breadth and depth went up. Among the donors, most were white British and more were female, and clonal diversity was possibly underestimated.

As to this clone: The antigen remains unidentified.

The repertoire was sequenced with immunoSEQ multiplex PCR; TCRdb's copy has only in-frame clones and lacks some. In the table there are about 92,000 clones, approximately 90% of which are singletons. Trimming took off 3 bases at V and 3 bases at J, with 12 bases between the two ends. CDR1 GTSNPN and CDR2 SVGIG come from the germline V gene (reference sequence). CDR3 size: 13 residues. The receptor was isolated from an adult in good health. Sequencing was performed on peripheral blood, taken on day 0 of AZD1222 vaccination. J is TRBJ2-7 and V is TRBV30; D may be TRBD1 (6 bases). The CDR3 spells CAWSEGVDYEQYF. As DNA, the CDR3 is TGTGCCTGGAGCGAGGGGGTGGACTACGAGCAGTACTTC.